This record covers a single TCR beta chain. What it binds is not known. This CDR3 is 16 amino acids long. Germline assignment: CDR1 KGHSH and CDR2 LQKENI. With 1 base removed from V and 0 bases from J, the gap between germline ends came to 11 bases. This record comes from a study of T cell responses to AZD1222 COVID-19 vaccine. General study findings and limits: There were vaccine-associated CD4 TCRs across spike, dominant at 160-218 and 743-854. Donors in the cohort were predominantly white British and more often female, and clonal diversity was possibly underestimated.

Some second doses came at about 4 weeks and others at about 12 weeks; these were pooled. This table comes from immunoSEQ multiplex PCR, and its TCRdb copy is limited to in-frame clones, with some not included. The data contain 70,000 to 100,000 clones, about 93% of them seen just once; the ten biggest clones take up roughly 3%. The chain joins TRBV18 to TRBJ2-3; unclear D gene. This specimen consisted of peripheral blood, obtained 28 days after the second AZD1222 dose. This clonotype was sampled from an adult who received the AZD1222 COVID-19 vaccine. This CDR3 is CASSPQLSDSTDTQYF. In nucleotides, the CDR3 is TGTGCCAGCTCACCACAACTTTCAGATAGCACAGATACGCAGTATTTT.